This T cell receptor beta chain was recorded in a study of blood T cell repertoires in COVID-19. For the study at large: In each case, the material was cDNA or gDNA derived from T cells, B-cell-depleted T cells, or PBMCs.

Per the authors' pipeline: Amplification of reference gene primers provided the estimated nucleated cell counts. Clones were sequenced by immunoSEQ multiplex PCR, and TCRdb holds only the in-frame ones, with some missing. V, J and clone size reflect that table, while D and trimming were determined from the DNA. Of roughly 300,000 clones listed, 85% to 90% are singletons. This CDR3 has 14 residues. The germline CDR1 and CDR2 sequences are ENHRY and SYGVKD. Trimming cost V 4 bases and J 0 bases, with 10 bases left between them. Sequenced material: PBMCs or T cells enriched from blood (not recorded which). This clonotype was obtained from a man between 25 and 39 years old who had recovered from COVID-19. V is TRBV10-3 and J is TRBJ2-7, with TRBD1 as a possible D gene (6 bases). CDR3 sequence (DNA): TGTGCCATCAGTGGGCCAGGGGTCTCCTACGAGCAGTACTTC. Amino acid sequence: CAISGPGVSYEQYF.